Following are 27 T cell receptor beta chains from one sample sequenced in a study of memory CD4+ T cells and cytomegalovirus serostatus. The sort gate was single viable CD3+CD4+CD8-CD45RO+ cells for memory CD4+ T cells. The method was immunoSEQ multiplex PCR; TCRdb's version includes in-frame clones alone and lacks a portion of them. The table has around 60,000 clones, 82% seen once. The sample was memory CD4+ T cells from blood. The receptors come from an adult in good health and CMV-seronegative.

This sequence joins TRBV5-4 and TRBJ2-3; 14 nucleotides match TRBD2. Trimming removed 4 bases from V and 4 bases from J; junction bases left unmatched: 5. Per the germline V gene, CDR1 is SGHNT and CDR2 is YYREEE (reference sequence). This CDR3 comprises 16 residues. The CDR3 loop is CASSVGLAGGADTQYF. CDR3 DNA: TGTGCCAGCAGCGTAGGACTAGCGGGGGGAGCAGATACGCAGTATTTT.

The J gene is TRBJ2-7, the V gene TRBV28, with TRBD2 as a possible D gene (6 bases). V lost 6 bases and J lost 11, with 23 bases in between. There are 14 residues in the CDR3. The germline V gene has CDR1 MDHEN and CDR2 SYDVKM. This CDR3 reads CASRPGTYSHGEYF. CDR3 bases: TGTGCCAGCAGGCCAGGGACTTACTCCCACGGCGAGTACTTC.

V usage is TRBV30 and J usage is TRBJ2-2, with TRBD2 identical over 15 bases. J was trimmed by 3 bases and V by 3 bases; bases with no gene match: 8. The CDR3 has 18 amino acids. Germline V lookup: CDR1 GTSNPN, CDR2 SVGIG (reference sequence). The CDR3 coding sequence is TGTGCCTGGAGCCTCGGACTAGCGGGGGGGCCACACACCGGGGAGCTGTTTTTT. It specifies CAWSLGLAGGPHTGELFF.

The chain has TRBV6-1 and TRBJ1-2; no definite D call. This CDR3 has 14 amino acids. The V gene's germline CDR1 is MNHNS and CDR2 SASEGT. V was shortened by 1 base and J by 2 bases, with 8 bases between the two germline ends. The CDR3 spells CASSEVSLNYGYTF. CDR3 nucleotide sequence: TGTGCCAGCAGTGAAGTAAGTCTGAACTATGGCTACACCTTC.

J is TRBJ1-1 and V is TRBV6-1, with TRBD1 matching 7 bases. The CDR3 runs to 15 residues. Trimming took 2 bases from V and 5 from J; bases not matched to a gene: 8. Germline CDR1 reads MNHNS; CDR2 reads SASEGT. As DNA, the CDR3 is TGTGCCAGCAGTGAACCGAGGGGGCGGGATACTGAAGCTTTCTTT. Protein product: CASSEPRGRDTEAFF.

V usage is TRBV7-6 and J usage is TRBJ2-5, with D tentatively TRBD1 (6 bases). Looked up from germline, CDR1 is SGHVS and CDR2 is FNYEAQ. The CDR3 covers 11 residues. Trimming cost V 5 bases and J 7 bases, with 8 bases left between them. The CDR3 nucleotides are TGTGCCAGCAGCCAAGGGGGGACCCAGTACTTC. Translated, it gives CASSQGGTQYF.

The V and J genes are TRBV6-5 and TRBJ2-7; D gene ambiguous. Trimming cost V 5 bases and J 3 bases, with 11 bases left between them. Germline CDR1 reads MNHEY; CDR2 reads SVGAGI. This CDR3 comprises 13 residues. CDR3 protein: CASSKTPSYEQYF. The CDR3 region has the DNA TGTGCCAGCAGTAAGACCCCCAGCTACGAGCAGTACTTC.

This clone was recorded once. The genes are TRBV2 and TRBJ1-4, with a tentative D call TRBD1 (5 bases). The CDR3 is 14 amino acids. V dropped 4 bases and J dropped 3 bases, with 9 bases sitting between them. CDR1 and CDR2 from the germline V gene are SNHLY and FYNNEI. CDR3 loop: CASSVLTANEKLFF. The DNA of the CDR3 is TGTGCCAGCAGTGTACTGACAGCTAATGAAAAACTGTTTTTT.

This clone is medium-sized (0.01 to 0.1%) by share. The V gene is TRBV5-6, the J gene TRBJ1-1; possible D gene TRBD1, 6 bases. Germline V CDR1 and CDR2: SGHDT, YYEEEE. Trimming left V 4 bases short and J 1 base short, with 14 bases between. The length of the CDR3 is 15 residues. The CDR3 bases are TGTGCCAGCAGCCAAACGGGGACACCGAACACTGAAGCTTTCTTT. It yields the protein CASSQTGTPNTEAFF. Looking up the rest from reference TRBV5-6 and TRBJ1-1 gives the full variable domain: DAGVTQSPTHLIKTRGQQVTLRCSPKSGHDTVSWYQQALGQGPQFIFQYYEEEERQRGNFPDRFSGHQFPNYSSELNVNALLLGDSALYLCASSQTGTPNTEAFFGQGTRLTVV.

This rearrangement joins TRBV18 to TRBJ2-5; D not certain. Germline CDR1 and CDR2: KGHSH and LQKENI. CDR3 length equals 14 residues. The V end lost 0 bases, the J end lost 3 bases, and 8 bases lay between the germline ends. The CDR3 region is CASSPPATKETQYF. CDR3 bases: TGTGCCAGCTCACCACCGGCGACCAAAGAGACCCAGTACTTC.

The chain employs TRBV6-5 and TRBJ1-1, with a weak D call TRBD1 (5 bases). Germline V gives CDR1 MNHEY, CDR2 SVGAGI. The CDR3 totals 13 residues. The V and J ends lost 7 bases and 2 bases respectively, with 11 bases between them. In DNA, the CDR3 is TGTGCCAGCAAGATACAGGTAAACACTGAAGCTTTCTTT. Protein product: CASKIQVNTEAFF.

The chain has TRBV5-1 and TRBJ1-1; D is ambiguous. CDR1 SGHRS and CDR2 YFSETQ come from the germline V gene. V shed 0 bases and J shed 2 bases, with 8 bases lying between them. The CDR3 spans 14 residues. CDR3 region: CASSLVTANTEAFF. In DNA form, the CDR3 reads TGCGCCAGCAGCTTGGTCACAGCCAACACTGAAGCTTTCTTT.

In its sample, this clone was seen a few times. The J gene is TRBJ2-1, the V gene TRBV7-6; 11 nucleotides align to TRBD2. J lost 6 bases, V lost 3 bases, and 4 bases had no gene match. In germline, CDR1 is SGHVS, CDR2 FNYEAQ. This CDR3 has 15 residues. CDR3 sequence: CASSFSGGAFNEQFF. The CDR3 nucleotides are TGTGCCAGCAGCTTTAGCGGGGGGGCTTTCAATGAGCAGTTCTTC.

The rearrangement joins TRBV18 to TRBJ2-1; D gene unclear. V lost 6 bases, J lost 0 bases, and 12 bases lay in between. Per germline, CDR1 KGHSH and CDR2 LQKENI. The CDR3 consists of 15 residues. The CDR3 DNA follows: TGTGCCAGCTCCCCCGGCAGGAGCTCCTACAATGAGCAGTTCTTC. Protein product: CASSPGRSSYNEQFF.

The chain has TRBV7-2 and TRBJ2-6; D not certain. This CDR3 region has 16 residues. Germline V gene data show CDR1 as SGHTA and CDR2 as FQGNSA. Trimming left V 2 bases short and J 2 bases short, with 10 bases between. In nucleotides, the CDR3 is TGTGCCAGCAGCTTAATCTTTGGGGCTGGGGCCAACGTCCTGACTTTC. Protein: CASSLIFGAGANVLTF.

The J gene is TRBJ2-1, the V gene TRBV6-1, with D perhaps TRBD1 or TRBD2 (5 bases each). The CDR3 runs to 15 residues. The germline V and J ends were trimmed by 10 bases and 4 bases, with 20 bases remaining between them. CDR1 is MNHNS, CDR2 SASEGT, per germline. The CDR3 region has the DNA TGTGCCACCTCCCGAGGGGAGAGCCGTTACAATGAGCAGTTCTTC. It is translated as CATSRGESRYNEQFF.

There are a few counts of this clone. The chain employs TRBV5-1 and TRBJ2-3; tentative D call: TRBD2 (6 bases). Trimming pared 2 bases from V and 2 bases from J, leaving 18 bases between. This CDR3 is built from 17 residues. Germline-derived CDR1 and CDR2 are SGHRS and YFSETQ. The CDR3 spells CASSFGVGAGTTDTQYF. The CDR3, as DNA: TGCGCCAGCAGCTTCGGCGTCGGGGCGGGGACCACAGATACGCAGTATTTT. The variable domain in full, completed from reference TRBV5-1 and TRBJ2-3, reads KAGVTQTPRYLIKTRGQQVTLSCSPISGHRSVSWYQQTPGQGLQFLFEYFSETQRNKGNFPGRFSGRQFSNSRSEMNVSTLELGDSALYLCASSFGVGAGTTDTQYFGPGTRLTVL.

This clone showed up just a few times. The rearrangement links TRBV4-2 to TRBJ1-1; 7 bases fit TRBD1. The junction had 7 bases not matched to a gene; V was cut back by 1 base and J by 2 bases. The CDR3 runs 16 residues. Germline V CDR1 and CDR2: LGHNA, YNFKEQ. Here the CDR3 DNA reads TGTGCCAGCAGCCAAGTCTCCGGGACAGCTAACACTGAAGCTTTCTTT. It specifies CASSQVSGTANTEAFF.

This chain joins TRBV30 and TRBJ1-2; D call uncertain. Trimming took off 7 bases at V and 0 bases at J, with 15 bases between the two ends. Germline CDR1 is GTSNPN and CDR2 is SVGIG (reference sequence). The CDR3 consists of 14 residues. The CDR3 sequence: CAFYRGRSNYGYTF. The CDR3 DNA reads as TGTGCCTTCTACCGCGGCCGCTCTAACTATGGCTACACCTTC.

A word on this clone: A read error may produce the germline difference seen at one junction end. The chain joins TRBV27 to TRBJ1-3; 7 bases line up with TRBD1. The CDR3 loop spans 16 amino acids. From germline, CDR1 is MNHEY and CDR2 SMNVEV (reference sequence). CDR3 in amino acids: CASTLSTGFHLNTIYF. The CDR3, as DNA: TGTGCCAGCACTTTATCGACAGGGTTTCATCTGAACACCATATATTTT.

This chain connects TRBV2 to TRBJ1-5; D ambiguous. The CDR3 is made up of 14 amino acids. V was shortened by 5 bases and J by 4 bases, with 12 bases between the two germline ends. The V gene's germline CDR1 is SNHLY and CDR2 FYNNEI. The chain's CDR3 is CASSRLVANQPQHF. The CDR3 DNA is TGTGCCAGCAGTCGTCTAGTTGCAAATCAGCCCCAGCATTTT. Using reference TRBV2 and TRBJ1-5 for the parts outside the CDR3, the full variable domain is EPEVTQTPSHQVTQMGQEVILRCVPISNHLYFYWYRQILGQKVEFLVSFYNNEISEKSEIFDDQFSVERPDGSNFTLKIRSTKLEDSAMYFCASSRLVANQPQHFGDGTRLSIL.

V gene TRBV29-1 combines with J gene TRBJ1-1; D is possibly TRBD1 (6 bases). This CDR3 has 10 residues. Germline V gene lookup returns CDR1 SQVTM and CDR2 ANQGSEA. The V gene lost 3 bases and the J gene lost 11 bases, with 10 bases spanning the gap. CDR3 sequence (DNA): TGCAGCGTTGACACAGGGAAGGCTTTCTTT. This translates into CSVDTGKAFF. Filled out from reference TRBV29-1 and TRBJ1-1, the complete variable domain reads SAVISQKPSRDICQRGTSLTIQCQVDSQVTMMFWYRQQPGQSLTLIATANQGSEATYESGFVIDKFPISRPNLTFSTLTVSNMSPEDSSIYLCSVDTGKAFFGQGTRLTVV.

J is TRBJ2-7 and V is TRBV10-1, with 12 bases matching TRBD1. Trimming removed 4 bases from V and 7 bases from J; junction bases left unmatched: 5. There are 14 residues in the CDR3. Per germline, CDR1 WNHNN and CDR2 SYGVQD (reference sequence). CDR3 region: CASSAGQGAEEQYF. CDR3 DNA sequence: TGCGCCAGCAGTGCGGGACAGGGGGCGGAAGAGCAGTACTTC.

This clone was seen a handful of times. The chain links TRBV2 to TRBJ2-4; a possible D gene is TRBD1 (6 bases). The CDR3 contains 18 residues. Between the trimmed V and J ends, which lost 0 bases and 3 bases, there was a span of 18 bases. Germline values: CDR1 SNHLY, CDR2 FYNNEI. CDR3 DNA sequence: TGTGCCAGCAGTGAAGCGCCCGACAGGTGGGGCGGCAAAAACATTCAGTACTTC. It codes for CASSEAPDRWGGKNIQYF.

The gene calls are TRBV28 and TRBJ2-7; TRBD1 or TRBD2 may be the D gene (5 bases each). CDR1 is MDHEN, CDR2 SYDVKM, per germline. V lost 3 bases, J lost 5 bases, and 11 bases lay in between. This CDR3 spans 13 amino acids. Here the CDR3 reads CASSFPPGHEQYF. The DNA for the CDR3 is TGTGCCAGCAGTTTTCCCCCGGGGCACGAGCAGTACTTC. Looking up the rest from reference TRBV28 and TRBJ2-7 gives the full variable domain: DVKVTQSSRYLVKRTGEKVFLECVQDMDHENMFWYRQDPGLGLRLIYFSYDVKMKEKGDIPEGYSVSREKKERFSLILESASTNQTSMYLCASSFPPGHEQYFGPGTRLTVT.

This chain links TRBV2 with TRBJ1-1; possibly TRBD1 for D (5 bases). The CDR3 runs to 16 residues. CDR1 and CDR2 (germline): SNHLY, FYNNEI. The V end lost 3 bases, the J end lost 6 bases, and 20 bases lay between the germline ends. The CDR3 loop reads CASSDVGPRAGSEAFF. CDR3 in DNA: TGTGCCAGCAGTGATGTGGGGCCGAGGGCCGGTTCTGAAGCTTTCTTT.

V and J are TRBV2 and TRBJ2-2; no definite D call. Germline V gives CDR1 SNHLY, CDR2 FYNNEI. The CDR3 extends over 16 amino acids. Trimming shortened V by 0 bases and J by 3 bases, and 11 bases separated the two germline ends. The CDR3 DNA reads TGTGCCAGCAGTGAAGCGCGTCGGACCCACACCGGGGAGCTGTTTTTT. It yields the protein CASSEARRTHTGELFF.